Listed below are T cell receptor beta chains from one sample, sequenced in a study of cytomegalovirus exposure and HLA in healthy donors. This table comes from immunoSEQ multiplex PCR, and its TCRdb copy is limited to in-frame clones, with some not included. The data hold about 150,000 clones, with roughly 80% observed a single time. The source material was PBMCs. The receptors were sampled from a woman aged 40 to 50 in good health and CMV-seropositive. Each CDR3 is given with its conserved first and last residue. The D gene is left open where the match is weak. Expanded clones are given a class, and other clones once, few, many or no size at all.

j_call clone_size v_call d_call cdr3_aa cdr3_nt
TRBJ2-7 NA TRBV5-5 NA CASSLDVPSGPFDEQYF TGTGCCAGCAGCTTGGATGTCCCGAGCGGGCCCTTCGACGAGCAGTACTTC
TRBJ1-2 NA TRBV28 NA CASSPHEYYGYTF TGTGCCAGCAGTCCACACGAATACTATGGCTACACCTTC
TRBJ2-5 NA TRBV7-2 TRBD2 CASSRASGGAWGETQYF TGTGCCAGCAGCCGCGCTAGCGGGGGGGCCTGGGGTGAGACCCAGTACTTC
TRBJ2-4 NA TRBV11-3 NA CASSLESGGQNIQYF TGTGCCAGCAGCTTAGAATCAGGGGGGCAAAACATTCAGTACTTC
TRBJ1-1 NA TRBV28 NA CASSLYEEATEAFF TGTGCCAGCAGTTTATACGAGGAAGCCACTGAAGCTTTCTTT
TRBJ2-7 NA TRBV2 TRBD1 CASSEGDRVSYEQYF TGTGCCAGCAGTGAGGGAGACAGGGTCTCCTACGAGCAGTACTTC
TRBJ2-4 NA TRBV28 NA CASSFFWGEKNIQYF TGTGCCAGCAGTTTCTTCTGGGGGGAGAAAAACATTCAGTACTTC
TRBJ2-7 NA TRBV6-1 TRBD2 CASSELLAKLSYEQYF TGTGCCAGCAGTGAACTACTAGCGAAACTTTCCTACGAGCAGTACTTC
TRBJ1-5 NA TRBV7-2 NA CASSLTGVSNQPQHF TGTGCCAGCAGCTTAACGGGGGTTAGCAATCAGCCCCAGCATTTT
TRBJ2-7 NA TRBV11-1 TRBD2 CASSLAGTSGHEQYF TGTGCCAGCAGCTTAGCTGGGACTAGCGGCCACGAGCAGTACTTC
TRBJ2-7 few TRBV6-1 TRBD1 CASRLGQGKQYF TGTGCCAGCAGACTCGGACAGGGGAAGCAGTACTTC
TRBJ2-7 few TRBV5-4 NA CASSTELSYEQYF TGTGCCAGCAGCACTGAATTATCCTACGAGCAGTACTTC
TRBJ1-2 NA TRBV7-2 TRBD1 CASTRDRHTYGYTF TGTGCCAGCACCCGGGACAGGCACACTTATGGCTACACCTTC
TRBJ1-2 NA TRBV14 TRBD1 CASSQVGGTGYGYTF TGTGCCAGCAGCCAAGTAGGGGGCACGGGGTATGGCTACACCTTC
TRBJ1-1 NA TRBV2 NA CASTAESGITEAFF TGTGCCAGCACCGCTGAATCAGGGATCACTGAAGCTTTCTTT
TRBJ1-1 NA TRBV5-1 TRBD1 CASSLRTGVDEAFF TGCGCCAGCAGCTTGCGGACAGGGGTAGATGAAGCTTTCTTT
TRBJ1-4 NA TRBV28 TRBD1 CASSLLRGRKLFF TGTGCCAGCAGTTTACTCAGGGGGCGGAAACTGTTTTTT
TRBJ1-2 NA TRBV2 NA CASSAASIQGNQDYGYTF TGTGCCAGCAGTGCGGCTAGTATACAGGGAAATCAGGACTATGGCTACACCTTC
TRBJ2-7 NA TRBV6-5 TRBD1 CASSYGQGREQYF TGTGCCAGCAGTTACGGACAGGGGCGCGAGCAGTACTTC
TRBJ2-3 NA TRBV2 TRBD2 CASSDLAGDTDTQYF TGTGCCAGCAGTGATCTAGCGGGAGATACAGATACGCAGTATTTT
TRBJ1-6 NA TRBV6-1 NA CASSEIGGQGGSPLHF TGTGCCAGCAGTGAAATAGGCGGGCAGGGAGGTTCACCCCTCCACTTT
TRBJ1-1 NA TRBV19 NA CASSGQYGSEAFF TGTGCCAGCTCTGGACAGTACGGTAGTGAAGCTTTCTTT
TRBJ2-4 NA TRBV4-3 NA CASSQDRGGATKNIQYF TGCGCCAGCAGCCAAGACAGAGGGGGGGCTACCAAAAACATTCAGTACTTC
TRBJ2-1 few TRBV11-2 TRBD1 CASRKRVDRVEGEQFF TGTGCCAGCAGGAAGCGGGTGGACAGGGTGGAGGGGGAGCAGTTCTTC
TRBJ2-5 NA TRBV7-9 NA CASSAARGETQYF TGTGCCAGCAGCGCTGCCCGAGGGGAGACCCAGTACTTC
TRBJ1-2 few TRBV6-1 TRBD1 CASSSGGPYGYTF TGTGCCAGCAGCTCAGGGGGGCCCTATGGCTACACCTTC
TRBJ2-5 NA TRBV5-4 TRBD2 CASSLGGTSGEKTQYF TGTGCCAGCAGCTTGGGTGGGACTAGCGGGGAAAAGACCCAGTACTTC
TRBJ1-1 NA TRBV7-9 TRBD1 CASSPGTAPEAFF TGTGCCAGCAGCCCCGGGACAGCACCAGAAGCTTTCTTT
TRBJ2-7 NA TRBV18 NA CASFSSYEQYF TGTGCCAGCTTCAGCTCCTACGAGCAGTACTTC
TRBJ1-5 NA TRBV18 TRBD1 CASSPGTGISQPQHF TGTGCCAGCTCACCCGGGACAGGGATAAGTCAGCCCCAGCATTTT
TRBJ2-1 NA TRBV7-2 NA CASSRPHRSDRINEQFF TGTGCCAGCAGCCGCCCTCATCGATCAGACAGAATCAATGAGCAGTTCTTC
TRBJ2-7 NA TRBV5-6 TRBD2 CASSRGVAGGLYEQYF TGTGCCAGCAGCCGTGGAGTAGCGGGAGGGTTGTACGAGCAGTACTTC
TRBJ2-7 NA TRBV7-6 NA CASSPSGTYEQYF TGTGCCAGCAGCCCCAGCGGAACCTACGAGCAGTACTTC
TRBJ2-2 few TRBV7-3 TRBD2 CASSSSGGTGELFF TGTGCCAGCAGCTCTAGCGGGGGTACCGGGGAGCTGTTTTTT
TRBJ1-4 once TRBV30 TRBD1 CAWSGYNDRDREAREKLFF TGTGCCTGGAGTGGCTATAACGACCGGGACAGGGAAGCTCGTGAAAAACTGTTTTTT
TRBJ1-4 NA TRBV4-3 NA CASSQSVRGEKLFF TGCGCCAGCAGCCAATCGGTTCGAGGTGAAAAACTGTTTTTT
TRBJ1-4 NA TRBV7-8 TRBD1 CASSSGQGARDHNEKLFF TGTGCCAGCAGCTCCGGACAGGGGGCGCGGGACCATAATGAAAAACTGTTTTTT
TRBJ1-2 NA TRBV7-8 NA CASSLAEGLREGHTF TGTGCCAGCAGCTTAGCAGAAGGACTTCGGGAGGGACACACCTTC
TRBJ2-1 NA TRBV2 NA CASSTSQGNEQFF TGTGCCAGCAGTACCTCCCAGGGCAATGAGCAGTTCTTC
TRBJ1-5 few TRBV30 TRBD1 CALRDRDRRNQPQHF TGTGCCCTCCGGGACAGGGACCGAAGGAATCAGCCCCAGCATTTT
TRBJ2-5 NA TRBV28 NA CASSLTPDRTQETQYF TGTGCCAGCAGTTTAACCCCTGACAGGACCCAAGAGACCCAGTACTTC
TRBJ1-1 NA TRBV6-1 NA CASRAAGALAEAFF TGTGCCAGCAGGGCGGCGGGGGCGTTGGCTGAAGCTTTCTTT
TRBJ2-5 few TRBV11-2 NA CASSPLDSIQETQYF TGTGCCAGCAGCCCCCTCGACAGTATCCAAGAGACCCAGTACTTC
TRBJ2-1 NA TRBV7-8 TRBD2 CASSPSGVSLNEQFF TGTGCCAGCAGTCCTAGCGGGGTTTCCTTGAATGAGCAGTTCTTC
TRBJ2-2 NA TRBV2 NA CASSEVAQSTGELFF TGTGCCAGCAGTGAAGTGGCACAGTCCACCGGGGAGCTGTTTTTT
TRBJ2-7 NA TRBV9 TRBD2 CASSVAGTSDYEQYF TGTGCCAGCAGCGTAGCCGGGACTAGTGACTACGAGCAGTACTTC
TRBJ2-7 NA TRBV27 NA CASSSTLRRAEQYF TGTGCCAGCAGTTCTACCCTCCGCAGGGCCGAGCAGTACTTC
TRBJ1-5 NA TRBV6-6 NA CASTLDRTQHF TGTGCCAGCACCCTCGACAGAACCCAGCATTTT
TRBJ1-5 NA TRBV28 NA CASRLQVYNQPQHF TGTGCCAGCAGGCTACAGGTTTACAATCAGCCCCAGCATTTT
TRBJ2-3 NA TRBV15 TRBD2 CATHKAGGPTDTQYF TGTGCCACCCATAAAGCGGGAGGGCCCACAGATACGCAGTATTTT
TRBJ1-1 NA TRBV27 TRBD1 CASSKAGGMNTEAFF TGTGCCAGCAGTAAGGCAGGGGGTATGAACACTGAAGCTTTCTTT
TRBJ2-3 NA TRBV30 TRBD1 CAWRDRGTDTQYF TGTGCCTGGAGGGACAGGGGTACAGATACGCAGTATTTT
TRBJ1-5 NA TRBV27 TRBD1 CASRTGQGNQPQHF TGTGCCAGCAGGACGGGACAGGGGAATCAGCCCCAGCATTTT
TRBJ2-3 NA TRBV7-2 NA CASSLYGGSQYF TGTGCCAGCAGCTTATACGGGGGTTCGCAGTATTTT
TRBJ1-5 NA TRBV27 TRBD1 CATGGPNQPQHF TGTGCCACAGGGGGCCCCAATCAGCCCCAGCATTTT
TRBJ2-7 NA TRBV7-6 NA CASSLGTYEGVFNREQYF TGTGCCAGCAGCTTGGGGACATATGAGGGGGTATTCAACCGCGAGCAGTACTTC
TRBJ1-4 NA TRBV4-2 NA CASSQEESTTNEKLFF TGTGCCAGCAGCCAAGAAGAGTCTACAACTAATGAAAAACTGTTTTTT